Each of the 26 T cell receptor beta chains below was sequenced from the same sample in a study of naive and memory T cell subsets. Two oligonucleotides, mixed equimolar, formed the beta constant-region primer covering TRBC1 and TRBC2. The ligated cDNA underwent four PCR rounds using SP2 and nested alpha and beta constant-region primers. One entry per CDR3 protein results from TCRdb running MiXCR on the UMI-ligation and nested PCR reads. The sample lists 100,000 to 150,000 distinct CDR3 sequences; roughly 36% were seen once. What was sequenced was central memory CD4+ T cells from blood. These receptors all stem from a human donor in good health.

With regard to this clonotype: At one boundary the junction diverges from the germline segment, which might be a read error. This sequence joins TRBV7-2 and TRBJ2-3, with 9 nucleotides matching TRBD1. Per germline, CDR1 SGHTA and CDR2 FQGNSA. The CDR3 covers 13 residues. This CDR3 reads CASSPARQGGKTF. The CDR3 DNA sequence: TGTGCCAGCAGCCCCGCGAGACAGGGGGGAAAGACTTTT.

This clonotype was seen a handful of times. The CDR3 DNA sequence: TGTGCCAGCAGCCGCCGGACAGGGCTGGAGACCCAGTACTTC. This gives the protein CASSRRTGLETQYF. The rearrangement links TRBV6-5 to TRBJ2-5, with TRBD1 matching over 8 bases. This CDR3 region has 14 residues. Germline V gives CDR1 MNHEY, CDR2 SVGAGI. V was pared by 6 bases and J by 5 bases, with 8 bases of the junction left unmatched.

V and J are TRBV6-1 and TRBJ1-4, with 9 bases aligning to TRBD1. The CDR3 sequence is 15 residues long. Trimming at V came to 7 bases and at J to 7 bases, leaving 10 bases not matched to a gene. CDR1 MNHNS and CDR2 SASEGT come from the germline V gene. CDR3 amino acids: CASNDFGTGTEKLFF. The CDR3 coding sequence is TGTGCCAGCAACGATTTCGGGACAGGGACTGAAAAACTGTTTTTT.

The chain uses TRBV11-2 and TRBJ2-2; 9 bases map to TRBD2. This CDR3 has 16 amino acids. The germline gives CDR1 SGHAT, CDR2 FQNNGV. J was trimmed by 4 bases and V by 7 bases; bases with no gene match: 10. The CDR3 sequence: CASIVAGGPGTGELFF. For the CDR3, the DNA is TGTGCCAGCATTGTGGCGGGAGGGCCGGGCACCGGGGAGCTGTTTTTT.

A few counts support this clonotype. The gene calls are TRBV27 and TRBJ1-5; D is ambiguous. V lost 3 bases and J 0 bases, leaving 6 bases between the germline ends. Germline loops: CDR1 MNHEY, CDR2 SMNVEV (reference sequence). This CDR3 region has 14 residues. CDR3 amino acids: CASSFGGSNQPQHF. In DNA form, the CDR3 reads TGTGCCAGCAGTTTCGGAGGTAGCAATCAGCCCCAGCATTTT.

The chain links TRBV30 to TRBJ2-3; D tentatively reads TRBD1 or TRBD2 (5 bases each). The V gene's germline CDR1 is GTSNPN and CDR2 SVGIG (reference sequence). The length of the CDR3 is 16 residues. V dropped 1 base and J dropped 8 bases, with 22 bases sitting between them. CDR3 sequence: CAWSDSSGTPGITQYF. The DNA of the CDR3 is TGTGCCTGGAGTGACTCCTCCGGGACCCCCGGGATTACGCAGTATTTT.

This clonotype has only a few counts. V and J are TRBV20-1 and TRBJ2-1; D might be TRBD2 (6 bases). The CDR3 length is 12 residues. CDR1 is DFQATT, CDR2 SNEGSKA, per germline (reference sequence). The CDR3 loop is CSRVGGYNEQFF. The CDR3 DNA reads TGCAGCCGGGTAGGAGGGTACAATGAGCAGTTCTTC.

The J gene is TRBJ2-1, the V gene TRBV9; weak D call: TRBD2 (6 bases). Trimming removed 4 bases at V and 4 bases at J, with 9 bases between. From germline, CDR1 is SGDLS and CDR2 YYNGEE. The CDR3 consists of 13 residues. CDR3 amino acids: CASSLGRYNEQFF. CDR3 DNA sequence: TGTGCCAGCAGCTTAGGGAGGTACAATGAGCAGTTCTTC. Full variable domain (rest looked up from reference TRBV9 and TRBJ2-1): DSGVTQTPKHLITATGQRVTLRCSPRSGDLSVYWYQQSLDQGLQFLIQYYNGEERAKGNILERFSAQQFPDLHSELNLSSLELGDSALYFCASSLGRYNEQFFGPGTRLTVL.

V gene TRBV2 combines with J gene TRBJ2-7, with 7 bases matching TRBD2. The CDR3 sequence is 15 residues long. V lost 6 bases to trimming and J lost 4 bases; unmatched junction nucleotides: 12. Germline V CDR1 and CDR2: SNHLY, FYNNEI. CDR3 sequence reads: CASRMEASGGYEQYF. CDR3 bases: TGTGCCAGCAGGATGGAGGCTAGCGGAGGATACGAGCAGTACTTC.

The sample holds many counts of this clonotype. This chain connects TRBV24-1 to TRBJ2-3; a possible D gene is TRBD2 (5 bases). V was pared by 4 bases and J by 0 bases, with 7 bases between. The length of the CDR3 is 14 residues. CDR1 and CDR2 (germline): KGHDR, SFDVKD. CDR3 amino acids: CATSEGGSTDTQYF. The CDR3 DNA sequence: TGTGCCACCAGTGAGGGCGGGAGCACAGATACGCAGTATTTT.

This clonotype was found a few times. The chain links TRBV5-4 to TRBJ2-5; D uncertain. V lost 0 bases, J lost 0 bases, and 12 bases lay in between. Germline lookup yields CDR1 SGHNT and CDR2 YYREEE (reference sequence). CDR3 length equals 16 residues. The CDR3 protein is CASSLEGRRNQETQYF. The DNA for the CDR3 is TGTGCCAGCAGCTTGGAAGGAAGACGGAACCAAGAGACCCAGTACTTC.

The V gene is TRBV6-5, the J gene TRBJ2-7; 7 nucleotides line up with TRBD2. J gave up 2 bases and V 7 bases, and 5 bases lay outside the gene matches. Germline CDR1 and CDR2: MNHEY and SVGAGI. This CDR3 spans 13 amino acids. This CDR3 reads CASTSGGAYEQYF. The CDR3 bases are TGTGCCAGCACTAGTGGGGGGGCCTACGAGCAGTACTTC.

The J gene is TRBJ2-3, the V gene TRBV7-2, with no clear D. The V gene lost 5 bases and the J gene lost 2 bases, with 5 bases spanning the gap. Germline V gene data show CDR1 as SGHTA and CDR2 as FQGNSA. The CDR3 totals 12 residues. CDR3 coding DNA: TGTGCCAGCAGCCCCTTCACAGATACGCAGTATTTT. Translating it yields CASSPFTDTQYF.

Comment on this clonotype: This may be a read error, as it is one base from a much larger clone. The CDR3 DNA reads TGTGCCAGCAGCCCAAGACTACTACAGGTTCTCCATGGCTACACCTTC. It codes for CASSPRLLQVLHGYTF. The chain joins TRBV3-1 to TRBJ1-2; maybe TRBD1 (5 bases). The CDR3 is 16 residues long. Germline CDR1 reads LGHDT; CDR2 reads YNNKEL (reference sequence). Trimming cost V 4 bases and J 6 bases, with 21 bases left between them.

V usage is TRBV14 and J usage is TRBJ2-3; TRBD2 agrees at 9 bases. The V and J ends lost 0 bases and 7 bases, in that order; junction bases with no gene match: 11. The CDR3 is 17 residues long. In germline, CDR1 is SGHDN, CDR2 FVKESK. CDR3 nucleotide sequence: TGTGCCAGCAGCCAAGATCGAGGAGCGGGAGGCGGTTATACGCAGTATTTT. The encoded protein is CASSQDRGAGGGYTQYF. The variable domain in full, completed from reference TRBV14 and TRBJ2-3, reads EAGVTQFPSHSVIEKGQTVTLRCDPISGHDNLYWYRRVMGKEIKFLLHFVKESKQDESGMPNNRFLAERTGGTYSTLKVQPAELEDSGVYFCASSQDRGAGGGYTQYFGPGTRLTVL.

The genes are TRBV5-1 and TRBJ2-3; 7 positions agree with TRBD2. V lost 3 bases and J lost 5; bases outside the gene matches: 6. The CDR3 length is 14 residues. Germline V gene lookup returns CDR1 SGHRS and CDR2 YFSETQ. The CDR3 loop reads CASSSGGSEDTQYF. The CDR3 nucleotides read TGCGCCAGCAGCTCGGGGGGTAGCGAAGATACGCAGTATTTT.

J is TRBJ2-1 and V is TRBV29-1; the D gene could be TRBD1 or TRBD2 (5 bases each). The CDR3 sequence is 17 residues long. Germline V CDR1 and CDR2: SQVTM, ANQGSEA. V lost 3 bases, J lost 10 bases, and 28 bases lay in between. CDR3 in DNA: TGCAGCGTTGAGATAATCAAACCGGGACGGTCTCACGTAGAGCAGTTCTTC. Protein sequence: CSVEIIKPGRSHVEQFF.

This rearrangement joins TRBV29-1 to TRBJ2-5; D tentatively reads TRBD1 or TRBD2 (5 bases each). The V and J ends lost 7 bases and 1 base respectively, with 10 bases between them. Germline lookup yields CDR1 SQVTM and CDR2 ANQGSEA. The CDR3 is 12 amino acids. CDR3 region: CSGAGTQETQYF. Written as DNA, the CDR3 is TGCAGCGGGGCCGGGACCCAAGAGACCCAGTACTTC.

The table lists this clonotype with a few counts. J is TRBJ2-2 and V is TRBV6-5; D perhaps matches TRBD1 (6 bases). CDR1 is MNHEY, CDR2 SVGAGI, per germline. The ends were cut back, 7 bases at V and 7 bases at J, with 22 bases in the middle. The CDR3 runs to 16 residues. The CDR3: CASNTRQVFSGGELFF. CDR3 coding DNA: TGTGCCAGCAATACCCGACAGGTTTTTTCGGGCGGGGAGCTGTTTTTT.

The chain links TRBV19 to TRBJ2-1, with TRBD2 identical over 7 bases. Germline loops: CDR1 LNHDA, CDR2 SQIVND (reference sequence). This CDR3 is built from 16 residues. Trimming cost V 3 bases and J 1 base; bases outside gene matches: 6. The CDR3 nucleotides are TGTGCCAGTAGTATCATCGGCGGGAGATCCTACAATGAGCAGTTCTTC. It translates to CASSIIGGRSYNEQFF.

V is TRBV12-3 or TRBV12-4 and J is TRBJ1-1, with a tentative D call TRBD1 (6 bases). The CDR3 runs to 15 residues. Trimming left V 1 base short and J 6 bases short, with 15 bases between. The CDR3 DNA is TGTGCCAGCAGTTTAGGTCCCCAGGGGCGGGCTGAAGCTTTCTTT. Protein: CASSLGPQGRAEAFF.

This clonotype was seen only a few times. CDR3 protein: CAISYRVGNTIYF. In DNA, the CDR3 is TGTGCCATCAGCTACAGGGTTGGAAACACCATATATTTT. The V gene is TRBV10-3, the J gene TRBJ1-3; D is possibly TRBD1 (6 bases). CDR1 is ENHRY and CDR2 is SYGVKD in the germline V gene. V lost 6 bases and J lost 3, with 9 bases in between. The length of the CDR3 is 13 residues.

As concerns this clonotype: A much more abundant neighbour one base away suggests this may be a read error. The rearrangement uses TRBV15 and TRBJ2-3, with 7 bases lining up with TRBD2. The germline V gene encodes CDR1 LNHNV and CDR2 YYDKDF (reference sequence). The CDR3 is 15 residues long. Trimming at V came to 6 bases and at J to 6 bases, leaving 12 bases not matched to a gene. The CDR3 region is CATRDGGSVADTQYF. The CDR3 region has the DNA TGTGCCACCAGAGATGGCGGGAGTGTTGCGGATACGCAGTATTTT.

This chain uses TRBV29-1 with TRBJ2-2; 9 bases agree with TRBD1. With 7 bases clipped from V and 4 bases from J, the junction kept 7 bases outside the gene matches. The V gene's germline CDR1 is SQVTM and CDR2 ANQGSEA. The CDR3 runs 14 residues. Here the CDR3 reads CSAGGQGGTGELFF. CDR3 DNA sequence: TGCAGCGCCGGGGGACAGGGAGGCACCGGGGAGCTGTTTTTT.

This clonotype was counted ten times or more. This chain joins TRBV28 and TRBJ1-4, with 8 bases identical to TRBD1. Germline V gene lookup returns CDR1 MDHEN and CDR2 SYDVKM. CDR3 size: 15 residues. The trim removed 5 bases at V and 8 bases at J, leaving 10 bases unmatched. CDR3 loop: CASSPYRTGREKLFF. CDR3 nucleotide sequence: TGTGCCAGCAGTCCATACAGGACAGGGAGGGAAAAACTGTTTTTT.

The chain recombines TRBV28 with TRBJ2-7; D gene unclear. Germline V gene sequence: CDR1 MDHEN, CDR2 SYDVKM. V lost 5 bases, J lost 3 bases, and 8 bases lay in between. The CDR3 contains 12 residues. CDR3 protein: CASSTYNYEQYF. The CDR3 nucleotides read TGTGCCAGCAGTACTTATAACTACGAGCAGTACTTC.